The 30 T cell receptor beta chains below were found in one sample sequenced in a study of T cell changes during pregnancy in multiple sclerosis. The table came from immunoSEQ multiplex PCR; TCRdb's copy has only in-frame clones and leaves some out. This table has 60,000 or so clones, roughly nine tenths appearing once. Sequenced here: peripheral blood, sampled in the first trimester of pregnancy. These TCRs come from a female donor with multiple sclerosis, enrolled in a pregnancy study.

V and J are TRBV4-3 and TRBJ1-2; D unresolved. The germline V gene has CDR1 LGHNA and CDR2 YSLEER. Trimming shortened V by 0 bases and J by 5 bases, and 16 bases separated the two germline ends. This CDR3 region has 16 residues. The CDR3 DNA reads TGCGCCAGCAGCCAAGATCTAGGGAGGGTGGGGTATGGCTACACCTTC. Its protein is CASSQDLGRVGYGYTF.

This clone has more than one count but fewer than ten. This chain connects TRBV12-5 to TRBJ2-1; D is perhaps TRBD2 (6 bases). The germline V gene has CDR1 LGHNT and CDR2 FRNRAP. This CDR3 comprises 12 residues. The ends were cut back, 5 bases at V and 9 bases at J, with 11 bases in the middle. The CDR3 sequence is CASGPSGGEQFF. CDR3 DNA: TGTGCTAGTGGTCCCTCCGGGGGTGAGCAGTTCTTC.

The chain links TRBV28 to TRBJ1-1; TRBD1 is a possible D gene (6 bases). V lost 5 bases and J 3 bases, leaving 13 bases between the germline ends. CDR1 is MDHEN and CDR2 is SYDVKM in the germline V gene. The CDR3 has 14 residues. The CDR3 coding sequence is TGTGCCAGCAGTACGGACAGCCCGGACACTGAAGCTTTCTTT. Translated, it gives CASSTDSPDTEAFF.

The V gene is TRBV7-9, the J gene TRBJ1-2; 8 bases agree with TRBD1. Germline CDR1 SEHNR, CDR2 FQNEAQ (reference sequence). The CDR3 spans 16 residues. V shed 9 bases, J shed 4 bases, and the junction held 16 bases outside the gene matches. In DNA, the CDR3 is TGTGCCAGACACCCACCCGCGCAGGGGGCTATCTATGGCTACACCTTC. Translating gives CARHPPAQGAIYGYTF.

This chain links TRBV5-1 with TRBJ1-1, with D unresolved. This CDR3 region has 15 residues. Trimming pared 3 bases from V and 1 base from J, leaving 13 bases between. Germline CDR1 reads SGHRS; CDR2 reads YFSETQ. The CDR3 DNA reads TGCGCCAGCAGCTACACCGGCACAGAGAACACTGAAGCTTTCTTT. Translating it yields CASSYTGTENTEAFF.

The chain links TRBV2 to TRBJ2-3, with TRBD1 identical over 7 bases. The CDR3 contains 15 residues. CDR1 and CDR2 from the germline V gene are SNHLY and FYNNEI. With 5 bases clipped from V and 2 bases from J, the junction kept 7 bases outside the gene matches. CDR3 bases: TGTGCCAGCAGTCGCGACAGGGTGGCCACAGATACGCAGTATTTT. Amino acids: CASSRDRVATDTQYF.

The chain has TRBV7-9 and TRBJ2-1; perhaps TRBD1 as D (5 bases). Germline CDR1 and CDR2: SEHNR and FQNEAQ (reference sequence). This CDR3 contains 14 residues. V lost 8 bases and J lost 3, with 14 bases in between. This chain's CDR3 is CASLPETVYNEQFF. The DNA for the CDR3 is TGTGCCAGCCTCCCCGAGACAGTCTACAATGAGCAGTTCTTC.

The genes are TRBV6-6 and TRBJ2-7, with 8 bases aligning to TRBD2. From germline, CDR1 is MNHNY and CDR2 SVGAGI (reference sequence). The CDR3 sequence is 15 residues long. The junction had 11 bases not matched to a gene; V was cut back by 5 bases and J by 5 bases. CDR3 region: CASSPKVSGTHEQYF. Written as DNA, the CDR3 is TGTGCCAGCAGTCCCAAAGTTAGCGGGACCCACGAGCAGTACTTC.

CDR3: CASSWPSGTIPGEQFF. CDR3 in DNA: TGCGCCAGCAGCTGGCCCTCCGGGACTATTCCAGGGGAGCAGTTCTTC. V and J are TRBV5-1 and TRBJ2-1, with 7 bases fitting TRBD2. V trimming: 3 bases; J trimming: 10 bases; junction bases outside the gene matches: 16. Germline CDR1 is SGHRS and CDR2 is YFSETQ. There are 16 residues in the CDR3.

The chain joins TRBV7-8 to TRBJ2-1; TRBD1 aligns across 9 bases. Trimming removed 2 bases from V and 7 bases from J; junction bases left unmatched: 9. The CDR3 is 16 amino acids. Germline V gene sequence: CDR1 SGHVS, CDR2 FQNEAQ. The CDR3 DNA follows: TGTGCCAGCAGCTTATCGGTGGGACAGGGAGGTAATGAGCAGTTCTTC. This gives the protein CASSLSVGQGGNEQFF.

The rearrangement uses TRBV19 and TRBJ1-1, with 11 bases aligning to TRBD1. J lost 6 bases, V lost 5 bases, and 14 bases had no gene match. Germline V gives CDR1 LNHDA, CDR2 SQIVND (reference sequence). This CDR3 is 17 amino acids long. The CDR3: CASSFRSLGQGASEAFF. The CDR3 coding sequence is TGTGCCAGTAGTTTTCGAAGCCTCGGACAGGGGGCCTCTGAAGCTTTCTTT.

The sample holds one count of this clone. The chain joins TRBV19 to TRBJ2-5; 12 bases map to TRBD2. CDR1 is LNHDA, CDR2 SQIVND, per germline (reference sequence). V was clipped by 4 bases and J by 4 bases; unmatched bases: 4. The CDR3 is 15 amino acids. The CDR3 protein is CASSTLAGGGETQYF. For the CDR3, the DNA is TGTGCCAGTAGTACCCTAGCGGGGGGGGGAGAGACCCAGTACTTC.

The chain uses TRBV5-1 and TRBJ1-4, with D uncertain. Germline assignment: CDR1 SGHRS and CDR2 YFSETQ. V was clipped by 0 bases and J by 2 bases, with 2 bases between them. The CDR3 covers 13 residues. CDR3: CASSLATNEKLFF. The CDR3 DNA is TGCGCCAGCAGCTTGGCGACTAATGAAAAACTGTTTTTT.

The chain has TRBV28 and TRBJ2-3; perhaps TRBD1 as D (6 bases). Trimming removed 7 bases at V and 4 bases at J, with 12 bases between. This CDR3 region has 13 residues. Germline V gives CDR1 MDHEN, CDR2 SYDVKM. The CDR3 sequence is CASTDSIADTQYF. The CDR3 bases are TGTGCCAGCACGGACAGTATAGCAGATACGCAGTATTTT.

The chain uses TRBV4-2 and TRBJ1-1; D gene ambiguous. Germline V gene sequence: CDR1 LGHNA, CDR2 YNFKEQ. Trimming pared 0 bases from V and 11 bases from J, leaving 19 bases between. This CDR3 is 15 amino acids long. Written as DNA, the CDR3 is TGTGCCAGCAGCCAAGATCTAGGAGAGATCGGTGGGGCTTTCTTT. It codes for CASSQDLGEIGGAFF.

This sequence joins TRBV7-2 and TRBJ2-7; TRBD1 matches 7 bases. The CDR3 extends over 14 amino acids. Losses at the gene ends were 5 bases for V and 1 base for J; bases not matched to a gene: 5. Germline V lookup: CDR1 SGHTA, CDR2 FQGNSA. The CDR3 region has the DNA TGTGCCAGCAGCGCTAGGACAGGTTCCTACGAGCAGTACTTC. Its protein is CASSARTGSYEQYF.

The V gene is TRBV30, the J gene TRBJ1-1; a weak D match, TRBD1 (5 bases). V was shortened by 0 bases and J by 11 bases, with 16 bases between the two germline ends. The CDR3 contains 13 residues. The germline gives CDR1 GTSNPN, CDR2 SVGIG (reference sequence). CDR3 DNA sequence: TGTGCCTGGAGTGTAGGGCAGGGTCCTAAGGCTTTCTTT. Protein: CAWSVGQGPKAFF. The variable domain in full, completed from reference TRBV30 and TRBJ1-1, reads SQTIHQWPATLVQPVGSPLSLECTVEGTSNPNLYWYRQAAGRGLQLLFYSVGIGQISSEVPQNLSASRPQDRQFILSSKKLLLSDSGFYLCAWSVGQGPKAFFGQGTRLTVV.

V is TRBV6-6 and J is TRBJ1-4; D is possibly TRBD1 (5 bases). V dropped 4 bases and J dropped 7 bases, with 16 bases sitting between them. In germline, CDR1 is MNHNY, CDR2 SVGAGI (reference sequence). CDR3 size: 15 residues. CDR3 sequence (DNA): TGTGCCAGCAGTTCCCAGGGCACGGGTCGTGAAAAACTGTTTTTT. Protein: CASSSQGTGREKLFF.

The J gene is TRBJ2-7, the V gene TRBV7-2, with D perhaps TRBD2 (5 bases). There are 15 residues in the CDR3. Trimming pared 1 base from V and 2 bases from J, leaving 12 bases between. CDR1 and CDR2 from the germline V gene are SGHTA and FQGNSA. CDR3 nucleotides: TGTGCCAGCAGCTTAGTCGGGGATTCAACCTACGAGCAGTACTTC. Amino acids: CASSLVGDSTYEQYF. Complete variable domain (other parts from reference TRBV7-2 and TRBJ2-7): GAGVSQSPSNKVTEKGKDVELRCDPISGHTALYWYRQSLGQGLEFLIYFQGNSAPDKSGLPSDRFSAERTGGSVSTLTIQRTQQEDSAVYLCASSLVGDSTYEQYFGPGTRLTVT.

The V call is TRBV10-3, the J call TRBJ1-1; 8 nucleotides agree with TRBD1. The germline V gene encodes CDR1 ENHRY and CDR2 SYGVKD. This CDR3 contains 15 residues. With V trimmed by 2 bases and J by 1 base, 3 bases remained unmatched. CDR3 region: CAISERDRQNTEAFF. CDR3 DNA sequence: TGTGCCATCAGTGAGCGGGACAGGCAGAACACTGAAGCTTTCTTT.

The chain has TRBV7-3 and TRBJ2-3; 7 bases are a match to TRBD1. This CDR3 comprises 16 residues. CDR1 is SGHTA and CDR2 is FQGTGA in the germline V gene. V shed 0 bases and J 2 bases; nucleotides not matched to a gene: 5. The CDR3 spells CASSLTDRASTDTQYF. CDR3 sequence (DNA): TGTGCCAGCAGCTTAACCGACAGGGCATCCACAGATACGCAGTATTTT.

The rearrangement uses TRBV30 and TRBJ2-1; D is possibly TRBD2 (6 bases). This CDR3 region has 14 residues. Germline V gene lookup returns CDR1 GTSNPN and CDR2 SVGIG (reference sequence). V lost 4 bases and J 8 bases, leaving 18 bases between the germline ends. CDR3 in amino acids: CAWTRQGGGDEQFF. DNA for the CDR3: TGTGCCTGGACTCGGCAGGGAGGTGGGGATGAGCAGTTCTTC. The variable domain in full, with the rest retrieved from reference TRBV30 and TRBJ2-1, is SQTIHQWPATLVQPVGSPLSLECTVEGTSNPNLYWYRQAAGRGLQLLFYSVGIGQISSEVPQNLSASRPQDRQFILSSKKLLLSDSGFYLCAWTRQGGGDEQFFGPGTRLTVL.

V gene TRBV7-9 combines with J gene TRBJ2-4; no firm D call. V was cut by 5 bases and J by 6 bases, with 17 bases left in between. The CDR3 is 15 amino acids. Germline loops: CDR1 SEHNR, CDR2 FQNEAQ (reference sequence). CDR3 protein: CASSPPELVRNIQYF. The CDR3 DNA reads TGTGCCAGCAGCCCCCCCGAGCTAGTAAGAAACATTCAGTACTTC. Full variable domain (rest looked up from reference TRBV7-9 and TRBJ2-4): DTGVSQNPRHKITKRGQNVTFRCDPISEHNRLYWYRQTLGQGPEFLTYFQNEAQLEKSRLLSDRFSAERPKGSFSTLEIQRTEQGDSAMYLCASSPPELVRNIQYFGAGTRLSVL.

This chain uses TRBV7-3 with TRBJ2-7; D may be TRBD2 (5 bases). The CDR3 is made up of 13 amino acids. V was cut by 1 base and J by 6 bases, with 10 bases left in between. In germline, CDR1 is SGHTA, CDR2 FQGTGA. The CDR3 reads CASSLIGEGEQYF. DNA of the CDR3: TGTGCCAGCAGCTTAATTGGAGAGGGCGAGCAGTACTTC.

The chain uses TRBV5-1 and TRBJ1-2; perhaps TRBD1 as D (6 bases). The CDR3 runs 13 residues. The ends were cut back, 4 bases at V and 2 bases at J, with 9 bases in the middle. Germline loops: CDR1 SGHRS, CDR2 YFSETQ. CDR3 DNA: TGCGCCAGCAGCGCAGGGGAAAACTATGGCTACACCTTC. This gives the protein CASSAGENYGYTF.

This clone was detected once. This sequence joins TRBV30 and TRBJ2-7; tentatively, D is TRBD2 (5 bases). CDR1 and CDR2 from the germline V gene are GTSNPN and SVGIG (reference sequence). V was trimmed by 4 bases and J by 0 bases, leaving 10 bases between them. The CDR3 has 13 residues. The CDR3 DNA reads as TGTGCCTGGAACGACGGGGTCTCCTACGAGCAGTACTTC. Encoded protein: CAWNDGVSYEQYF.

This clone has just one count. The chain combines TRBV5-4 with TRBJ2-3; D is uncertain. Trimming left V 4 bases short and J 5 bases short, with 20 bases between. Germline CDR1 SGHNT, CDR2 YYREEE (reference sequence). The CDR3 extends over 16 amino acids. CDR3 sequence reads: CASSAMGSPSIDTQYF. CDR3 in DNA: TGTGCCAGCAGCGCCATGGGTAGCCCCTCCATAGATACGCAGTATTTT.

The chain has TRBV7-9 and TRBJ1-2, with TRBD1 matching 8 bases. CDR1 SEHNR and CDR2 FQNEAQ come from the germline V gene (reference sequence). V shed 5 bases, J shed 5 bases, and the junction held 4 bases outside the gene matches. The CDR3 sequence is 13 residues long. CDR3 residues: CASSPTGEYGYTF. The CDR3 region has the DNA TGTGCCAGCAGCCCGACAGGGGAATATGGCTACACCTTC.

The chain uses TRBV5-1 and TRBJ2-1, with D maybe TRBD1 (5 bases). The V and J ends lost 1 base and 10 bases respectively, with 18 bases between them. This CDR3 is built from 15 residues. Germline values: CDR1 SGHRS, CDR2 YFSETQ. The CDR3 region has the DNA TGCGCCAGCAGCTTGACCGCGATCAGGGCAGGGGAGCAGTTCTTC. The encoded protein is CASSLTAIRAGEQFF.

The chain couples TRBV6-5 to TRBJ2-3; TRBD2 agrees at 7 bases. CDR3 size: 15 residues. The J segment lost 1 base and the V segment lost 4 bases, leaving 5 bases of the junction unmatched. The germline V gene encodes CDR1 MNHEY and CDR2 SVGAGI. As DNA, the CDR3 is TGTGCCAGCAGTTCCCCTCTAGCGGGCACAGATACGCAGTATTTT. Residues: CASSSPLAGTDTQYF.